Below are 10 T cell receptor beta chains sequenced from a single sample in a study of shared clonotypes between healthy human individuals. Using immunoSEQ multiplex PCR, the repertoire was profiled, and TCRdb retains in-frame clones only, with some absent. The sample holds around 600,000 clones; 85% to 95% are singletons and the top ten take over 0.095%. Terminally differentiated effector memory CD45RA+ cells were excluded by CCR7 positive selection of CD45RO-negative cells. The sample was naive CD8+ T cells sorted from blood. The receptors shown here come from a woman in her 30s in good health.

The chain joins TRBV11-2 to TRBJ2-7; 8 bases align to TRBD2. Looked up from germline, CDR1 is SGHAT and CDR2 is FQNNGV. V shed 5 bases and J 7 bases; nucleotides not matched to a gene: 13. This CDR3 has 15 amino acids. In nucleotides, the CDR3 is TGTGCCAGCAGCGACTACGATAGGCGGGGGGAAGAGCAGTACTTC. As protein: CASSDYDRRGEEQYF.

The CDR3 coding sequence is TGTGCCAGCAGCTTATATATGGGGCTAAACACTGAAGCTTTCTTT. Residues: CASSLYMGLNTEAFF. The V and J genes are TRBV13 and TRBJ1-1; D possibly corresponds to TRBD1 (5 bases). The germline V gene has CDR1 PRHDT and CDR2 FYEKMQ (reference sequence). CDR3 size: 15 residues. With 2 bases removed from V and 2 bases from J, the gap between germline ends came to 12 bases.

The chain carries TRBV11-3 and TRBJ2-7, with D perhaps matching TRBD1 (6 bases). In germline, CDR1 is SGHNT, CDR2 YENEEA. CDR3 length: 13 amino acids. V was cut by 5 bases and J by 1 base, with 9 bases left in between. CDR3 residues: CASSRTASYEQYF. CDR3 nucleotides: TGTGCCAGCAGCCGGACAGCTTCCTACGAGCAGTACTTC.

The V and J genes are TRBV9 and TRBJ2-1, with no clear D. Germline lookup yields CDR1 SGDLS and CDR2 YYNGEE. V was clipped by 3 bases and J by 0 bases, with 13 bases between them. The CDR3 extends over 16 amino acids. DNA for the CDR3: TGTGCCAGCAGCGCCACGACGGGCAGCTCCTACAATGAGCAGTTCTTC. Translating it yields CASSATTGSSYNEQFF.

As concerns this clone: Different DNA sequences within this sample yield the same CDR3. The chain carries TRBV9 and TRBJ2-7; possibly TRBD1 for D (6 bases). V shed 3 bases and J shed 2 bases, with 6 bases lying between them. The CDR3 runs 12 residues. CDR1 and CDR2 (germline): SGDLS, YYNGEE. This chain's CDR3 is CASSGDTYEQYF. CDR3 nucleotides: TGTGCCAGCAGCGGGGACACCTACGAGCAGTACTTC.

This clone was seen once. A much larger clone is a single base away; this may be a read error. The same CDR3 arises from other DNA sequences in this sample as well. The chain combines TRBV4-2 with TRBJ1-1, with TRBD1 as a possible D gene (6 bases). The CDR3 is made up of 13 amino acids. V was shortened by 4 bases and J by 1 base, with 7 bases between the two germline ends. Germline values: CDR1 LGHNA, CDR2 YNFKEQ. CDR3 nucleotide sequence: TGTGCCAGCAGCCTAGGGGGGAACACTGAAGCTTTCTTT. This sequence encodes CASSLGGNTEAFF.

For this clone: The same CDR3 arises from other DNA sequences in this sample as well. The rearrangement joins TRBV4-1 to TRBJ2-1; TRBD2 aligns across 7 bases. CDR3 size: 16 residues. The trim removed 0 bases at V and 2 bases at J, leaving 4 bases unmatched. The germline CDR1 and CDR2 sequences are MGHRA and YSYEKL. The CDR3 coding sequence is TGCGCCAGCAGCCAAGAGGGCGGGAGTCCCTACAATGAGCAGTTCTTC. Protein product: CASSQEGGSPYNEQFF.

This chain links TRBV19 with TRBJ2-7; either TRBD1 or TRBD2 may supply D (5 bases each). With 5 bases removed from V and 1 base from J, the gap between germline ends came to 9 bases. The CDR3 sequence is 13 residues long. Germline V gene lookup returns CDR1 LNHDA and CDR2 SQIVND (reference sequence). The CDR3 sequence: CASSWGLSYEQYF. Written as DNA, the CDR3 is TGTGCCAGTAGTTGGGGGTTGTCCTACGAGCAGTACTTC.

The V gene is TRBV7-2, the J gene TRBJ2-1; tentative D call: TRBD1 (6 bases). The germline CDR1 and CDR2 sequences are SGHTA and FQGNSA. The CDR3 length is 16 residues. V lost 7 bases and J lost 2, with 18 bases in between. The CDR3 DNA is TGTGCCAGCAATCCCCTGCTGGGACAACCCTACAATGAGCAGTTCTTC. Encoded protein: CASNPLLGQPYNEQFF. The whole variable domain, remainder taken from reference TRBV7-2 and TRBJ2-1, is GAGVSQSPSNKVTEKGKDVELRCDPISGHTALYWYRQSLGQGLEFLIYFQGNSAPDKSGLPSDRFSAERTGGSVSTLTIQRTQQEDSAVYLCASNPLLGQPYNEQFFGPGTRLTVL.

The chain combines TRBV19 with TRBJ2-1; 10 positions match TRBD2. V dropped 5 bases and J dropped 6; count of bases not matched to a gene: 7. Germline V gene sequence: CDR1 LNHDA, CDR2 SQIVND (reference sequence). This CDR3 spans 15 amino acids. This CDR3 reads CASSPGLAYFNEQFF. The CDR3 nucleotides read TGTGCCAGTAGTCCGGGACTAGCGTATTTCAATGAGCAGTTCTTC.